A single TCR beta chain is shown here with its context. This sample was included in a study of blood T cell repertoires in COVID-19. Across the whole study: COVID-19 samples from acute and convalescent phases originated in the United States, Italy and Spain. PBMCs, B-cell-depleted T cells, or T cells provided the cDNA or gDNA that made up the material.

In the authors' methods: Reference gene primer amplification gave nucleated cell count estimates. Method: immunoSEQ multiplex PCR; TCRdb's copy keeps in-frame clones and lacks some. That table furnishes V, J and clone size, whereas the DNA furnished D and trimming. The table records over 200,000 clones, approximately 90% of them present only once. This CDR3 is 11 amino acids long. Trimming left V 10 bases short and J 2 bases short, with 8 bases between. Per germline, CDR1 MNHEY and CDR2 SVGAGI. The sequenced material came from peripheral blood. This chain links TRBV6-5 with TRBJ1-2; D uncertain. The source is a woman aged 18 to 35 who had recovered from COVID-19. The CDR3 sequence is CATEKNYGYTF. CDR3 coding DNA: TGTGCCACCGAGAAGAACTATGGCTACACCTTC.